This paragraph reports one T cell receptor beta chain. The data were obtained in a study of CD8+ T cells in alopecia areata. CDR1 and CDR2 from the germline V gene are SQVTM and ANQGSEA. This CDR3 is 18 amino acids long. The ends were cut back, 0 bases at V and 4 bases at J, with 22 bases in the middle. Extracted RNA was reverse transcribed into cDNA, the sequencing template. Clones were read by immunoSEQ multiplex PCR, and TCRdb kept only the in-frame ones, dropping some. The sample yields some 150,000 clones, about two thirds seen once. This clonotype was sampled from a human donor in good health. Sequenced input: CD8+ T cells sorted from blood. The chain carries TRBV29-1 and TRBJ2-1; no firm D call. Here the CDR3 DNA reads TGCAGCGTTGAAGATGAGGTTGAGCGACCGACGCAATACAATGAGCAGTTCTTC. Translation: CSVEDEVERPTQYNEQFF.